One T cell receptor beta chain is described in this entry. The sample comes from a study of shared clonotypes between healthy human individuals. This CDR3 has 16 amino acids. CDR1 is MDHEN, CDR2 SYDVKM, per germline. V was cut by 6 bases and J by 0 bases, with 17 bases left in between. Using immunoSEQ multiplex PCR, the repertoire was profiled, and TCRdb retains in-frame clones only, with some absent. Among about 2.4 million clones listed, under 95% were seen once. Recent acute infections and vaccinations were absent in the healthy HIV-negative adult donors. The authors divided CD4+ cells into CD45RA+ naive and CD45RA-negative memory subsets.

The chain has TRBV28 and TRBJ1-1, with D maybe TRBD1 (5 bases). This sequence originates from a man younger than 35 in good health. Some clones in this sample may be carry-over from other donors' samples. The sequenced material came from naive CD4+ T cells from PBMCs. The subset is: CD45RA+ positively selected. CDR3 region: CASRRDQGGMNTEAFF. CDR3 nucleotide sequence: TGTGCCAGCAGGCGGGACCAAGGAGGCATGAACACTGAAGCTTTCTTT.